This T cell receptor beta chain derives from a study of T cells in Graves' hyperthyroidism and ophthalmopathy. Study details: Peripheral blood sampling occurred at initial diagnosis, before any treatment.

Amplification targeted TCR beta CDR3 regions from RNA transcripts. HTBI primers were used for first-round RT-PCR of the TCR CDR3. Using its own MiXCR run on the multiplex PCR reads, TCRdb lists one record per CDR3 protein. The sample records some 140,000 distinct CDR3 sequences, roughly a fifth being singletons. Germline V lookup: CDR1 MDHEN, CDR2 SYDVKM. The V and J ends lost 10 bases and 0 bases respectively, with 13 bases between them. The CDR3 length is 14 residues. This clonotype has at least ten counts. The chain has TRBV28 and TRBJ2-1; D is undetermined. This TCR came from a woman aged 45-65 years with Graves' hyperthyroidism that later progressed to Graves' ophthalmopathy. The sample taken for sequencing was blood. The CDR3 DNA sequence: TGTGCCACTGAGCCCACCAGCTCCTACAATGAGCAGTTCTTC. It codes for CATEPTSSYNEQFF.